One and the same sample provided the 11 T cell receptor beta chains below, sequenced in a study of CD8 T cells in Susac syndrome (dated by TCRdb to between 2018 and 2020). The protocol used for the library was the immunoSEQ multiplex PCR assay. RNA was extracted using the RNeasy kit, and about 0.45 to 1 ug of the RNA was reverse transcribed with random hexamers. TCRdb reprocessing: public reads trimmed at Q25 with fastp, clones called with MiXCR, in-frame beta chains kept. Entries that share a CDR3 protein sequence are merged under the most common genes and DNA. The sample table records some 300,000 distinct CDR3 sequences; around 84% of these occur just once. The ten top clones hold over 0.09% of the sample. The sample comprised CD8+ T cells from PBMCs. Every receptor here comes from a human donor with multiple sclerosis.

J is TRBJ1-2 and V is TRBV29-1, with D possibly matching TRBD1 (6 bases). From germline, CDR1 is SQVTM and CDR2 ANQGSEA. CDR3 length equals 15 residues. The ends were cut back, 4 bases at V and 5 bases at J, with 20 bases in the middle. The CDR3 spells CSVGGRRQAVYGYTF. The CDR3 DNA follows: TGCAGCGTTGGAGGTAGGAGACAGGCGGTATATGGCTACACCTTC. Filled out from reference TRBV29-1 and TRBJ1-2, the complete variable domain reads SAVISQKPSRDICQRGTSLTIQCQVDSQVTMMFWYRQQPGQSLTLIATANQGSEATYESGFVIDKFPISRPNLTFSTLTVSNMSPEDSSIYLCSVGGRRQAVYGYTFGSGTRLTVV.

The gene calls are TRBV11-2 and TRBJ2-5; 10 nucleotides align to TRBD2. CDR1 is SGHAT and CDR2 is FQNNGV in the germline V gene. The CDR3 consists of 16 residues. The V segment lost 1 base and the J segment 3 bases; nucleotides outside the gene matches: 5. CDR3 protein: CASSLGLGLAEETQYF. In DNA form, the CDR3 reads TGTGCCAGCAGCTTAGGCCTAGGACTAGCGGAAGAGACCCAGTACTTC. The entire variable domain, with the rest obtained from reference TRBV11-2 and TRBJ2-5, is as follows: EAGVAQSPRYKIIEKRQSVAFWCNPISGHATLYWYQQILGQGPKLLIQFQNNGVVDDSQLPKDRFSAERLKGVDSTLKIQPAKLEDSAVYLCASSLGLGLAEETQYFGPGTRLLVL.

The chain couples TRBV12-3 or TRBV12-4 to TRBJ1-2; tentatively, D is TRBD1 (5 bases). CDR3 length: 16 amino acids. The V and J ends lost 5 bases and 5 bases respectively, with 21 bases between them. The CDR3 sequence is CASSAGTALSGYGYTF. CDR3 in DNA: TGTGCCAGCAGTGCCGGGACCGCTTTAAGCGGTTATGGCTACACCTTC.

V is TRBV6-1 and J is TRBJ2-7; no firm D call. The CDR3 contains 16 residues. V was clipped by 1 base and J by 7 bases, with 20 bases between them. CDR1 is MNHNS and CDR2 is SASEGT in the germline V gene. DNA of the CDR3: TGTGCCAGCAGTGAAGGTCCAAAGACCTCAGTACGGGAGCAGTACTTC. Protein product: CASSEGPKTSVREQYF.

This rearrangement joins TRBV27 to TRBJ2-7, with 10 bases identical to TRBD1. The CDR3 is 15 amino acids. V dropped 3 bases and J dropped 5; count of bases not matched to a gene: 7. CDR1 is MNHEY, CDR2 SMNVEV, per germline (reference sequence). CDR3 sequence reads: CASSLTGTGVNEQYF. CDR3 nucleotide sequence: TGTGCCAGCAGTTTGACCGGGACAGGGGTCAACGAGCAGTACTTC.

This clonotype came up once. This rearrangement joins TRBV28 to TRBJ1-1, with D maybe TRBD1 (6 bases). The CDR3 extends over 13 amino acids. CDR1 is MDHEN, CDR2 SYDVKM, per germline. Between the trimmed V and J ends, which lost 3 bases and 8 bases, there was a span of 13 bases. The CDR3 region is CASSFSGGKEAFF. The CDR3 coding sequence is TGTGCCAGCAGTTTTTCGGGGGGCAAGGAAGCTTTCTTT.

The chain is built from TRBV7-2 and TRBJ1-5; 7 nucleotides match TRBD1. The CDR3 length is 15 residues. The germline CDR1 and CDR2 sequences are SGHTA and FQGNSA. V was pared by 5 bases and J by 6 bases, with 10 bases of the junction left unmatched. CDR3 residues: CASSMGQLGAQPQHF. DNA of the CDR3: TGTGCCAGCAGCATGGGACAGTTAGGGGCTCAGCCCCAGCATTTT.

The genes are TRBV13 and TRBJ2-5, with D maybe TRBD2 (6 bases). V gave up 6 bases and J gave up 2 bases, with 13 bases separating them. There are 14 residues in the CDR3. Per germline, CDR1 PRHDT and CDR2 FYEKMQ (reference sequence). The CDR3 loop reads CASSFRGNQETQYF. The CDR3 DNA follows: TGTGCCAGCAGTTTTCGGGGGAATCAAGAGACCCAGTACTTC.

The CDR3 DNA reads TGTGCCAGCAGTTACGGGGACAGCCATTCCTACGAGCAGTACTTC. Residues: CASSYGDSHSYEQYF. J is TRBJ2-7 and V is TRBV6-5; 7 bases are a match to TRBD1. The CDR3 totals 15 residues. Unmatched junction bases numbered 5, after V lost 2 bases and J lost 1 base. Germline V gives CDR1 MNHEY, CDR2 SVGAGI.

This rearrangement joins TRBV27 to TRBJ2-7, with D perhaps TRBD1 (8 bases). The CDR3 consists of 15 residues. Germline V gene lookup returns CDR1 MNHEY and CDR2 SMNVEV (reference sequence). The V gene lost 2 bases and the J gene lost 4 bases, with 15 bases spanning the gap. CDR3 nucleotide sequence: TGTGCCAGCAGTTTAACGGACAGGGAGGGGTACGAGCAGTACTTC. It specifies CASSLTDREGYEQYF.

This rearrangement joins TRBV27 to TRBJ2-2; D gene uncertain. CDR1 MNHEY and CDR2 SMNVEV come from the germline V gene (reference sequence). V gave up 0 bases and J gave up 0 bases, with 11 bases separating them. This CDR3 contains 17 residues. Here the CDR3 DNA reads TGTGCCAGCAGTTTATCGAGTCGAGGTCCGAACACCGGGGAGCTGTTTTTT. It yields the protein CASSLSSRGPNTGELFF.